In its sample, the clone carrying this TCR beta chain was seen a few times. What it recognizes is unknown. The data are from a study of T cell repertoires in cytomegalovirus infection. Study in general: It can be stated that public TCR beta signatures indicated CMV infection as well as a matching HLA type. Study-wide points: Carriers of CMV and the relevant HLA type were discriminated by public TCR beta frequency. Dominant in the ex vivo response were TCR beta clonotypes restricted by HLA-C and specific for CMV.

Using its own MiXCR run on the reads, TCRdb lists one record per CDR3 protein. The sample includes 150,000 to 190,000 distinct CDR3 sequences, around 24% of them seen just once. The TCR sequence derives from a human donor in good health (CMV status not recorded). Some clones in this sample may be carry-over from other donors' samples. The sample consisted of PBMCs.

The CDR3 bases are TGCAGCGTTGAAAGGACTAGCGGCTACAATGAGCAGTTCTTC. Translation: CSVERTSGYNEQFF. The rearrangement links TRBV29-1 to TRBJ2-1, with 10 bases fitting TRBD2. The CDR3 is 14 residues long. Germline trimming cut 2 bases from V and 3 bases from J; bases unmatched to any gene: 1. Germline CDR1 reads SQVTM; CDR2 reads ANQGSEA.